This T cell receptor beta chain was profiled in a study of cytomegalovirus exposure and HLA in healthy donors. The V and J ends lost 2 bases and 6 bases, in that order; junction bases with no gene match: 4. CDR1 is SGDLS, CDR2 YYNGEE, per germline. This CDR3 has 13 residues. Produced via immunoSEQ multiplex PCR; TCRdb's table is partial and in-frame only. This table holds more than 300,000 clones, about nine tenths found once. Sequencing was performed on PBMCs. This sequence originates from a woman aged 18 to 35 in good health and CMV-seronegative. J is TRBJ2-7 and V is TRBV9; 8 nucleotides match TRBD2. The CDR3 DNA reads TGTGCCAGCAGCGTGGGTCTAGCGGGCGAGCAGTACTTC. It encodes CASSVGLAGEQYF.